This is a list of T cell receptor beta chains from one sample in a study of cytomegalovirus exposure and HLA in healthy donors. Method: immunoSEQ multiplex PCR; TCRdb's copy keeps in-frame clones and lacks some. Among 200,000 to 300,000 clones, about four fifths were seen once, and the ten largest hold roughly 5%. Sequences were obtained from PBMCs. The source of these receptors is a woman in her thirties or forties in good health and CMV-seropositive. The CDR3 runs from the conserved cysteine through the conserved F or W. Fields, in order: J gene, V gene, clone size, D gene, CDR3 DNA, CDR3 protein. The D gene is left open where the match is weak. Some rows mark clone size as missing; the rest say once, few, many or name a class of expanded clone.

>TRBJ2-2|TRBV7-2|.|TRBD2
TGTGCCAGCCGGCAGCGGGGGGGCACGAACACCGGGGAGCTGTTTTTT
CASRQRGGTNTGELFF
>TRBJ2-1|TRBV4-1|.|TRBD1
TGCGCCAGCAGCCAAGATCGTCGGGGACAGGGAGACAATGAGCAGTTCTTC
CASSQDRRGQGDNEQFF
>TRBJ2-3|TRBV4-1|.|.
TGCGCCAGCAGCCCCGAGCGGCGGCGCACAGATACGCAGTATTTT
CASSPERRRTDTQYF
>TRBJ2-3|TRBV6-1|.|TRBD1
TGTGCCAGCAGTTTGGGACAGGCCACAGATACGCAGTATTTT
CASSLGQATDTQYF
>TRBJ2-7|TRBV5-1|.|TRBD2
TGCGCCAGCAGCTCCCAGGGACTAGCGCTCTACGAGCAGTACTTC
CASSSQGLALYEQYF
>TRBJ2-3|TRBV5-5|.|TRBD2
TGTGCCAGCAGCTTGGTTCATAGCGGGCCGACAGATACGCAGTATTTT
CASSLVHSGPTDTQYF
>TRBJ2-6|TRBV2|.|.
TGTGCCAGCAGTGAAGCGCAAGGTTTAGCAGGGAAAGCTGGGGCCAACGTCCTGACTTTC
CASSEAQGLAGKAGANVLTF
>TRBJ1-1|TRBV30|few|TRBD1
TGTGCCTGGCTTCCAGGGGGCTTCACTGAAGCTTTCTTT
CAWLPGGFTEAFF
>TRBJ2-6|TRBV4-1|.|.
TGCGCCAGCAGCCAAGCGCCGACAGGTTCTGGAGGGGCCAACGTCCTGACTTTC
CASSQAPTGSGGANVLTF
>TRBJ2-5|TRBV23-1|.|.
TGCGCCAGCAGTCGACCAAGACTCCTAAGAGAGACCCAGTACTTC
CASSRPRLLRETQYF
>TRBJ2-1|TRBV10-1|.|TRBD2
TGCGCCAGCACCAGGGCGGTAGCGGGGGTAAGCGAGCAGTTCTTC
CASTRAVAGVSEQFF
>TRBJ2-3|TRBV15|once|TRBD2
TGTGCCACCAGCCGTAGCGGGAGTGAGTGGACAGATACGCAGTATTTT
CATSRSGSEWTDTQYF